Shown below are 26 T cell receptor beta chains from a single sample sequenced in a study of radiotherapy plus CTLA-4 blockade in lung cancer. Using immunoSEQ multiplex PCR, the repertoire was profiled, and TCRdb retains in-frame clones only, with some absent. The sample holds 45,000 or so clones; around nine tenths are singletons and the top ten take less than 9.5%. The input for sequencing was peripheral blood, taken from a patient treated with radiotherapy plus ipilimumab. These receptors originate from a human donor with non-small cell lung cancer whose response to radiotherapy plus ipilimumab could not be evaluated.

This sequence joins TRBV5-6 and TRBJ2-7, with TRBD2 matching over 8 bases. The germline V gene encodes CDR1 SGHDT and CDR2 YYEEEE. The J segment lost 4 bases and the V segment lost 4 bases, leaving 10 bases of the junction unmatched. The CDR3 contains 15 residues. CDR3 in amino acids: CASSPISGSGYEQYF. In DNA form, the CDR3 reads TGTGCCAGCAGCCCTATAAGCGGGAGCGGATACGAGCAGTACTTC.

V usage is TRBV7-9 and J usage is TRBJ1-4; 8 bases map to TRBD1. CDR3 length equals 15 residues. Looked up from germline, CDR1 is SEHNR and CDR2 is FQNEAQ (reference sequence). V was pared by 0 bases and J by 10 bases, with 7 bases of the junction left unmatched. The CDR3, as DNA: TGTGCCAGCAGCTTAGCTCCAGGGGGCAGTCGAAAACTGTTTTTT. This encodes CASSLAPGGSRKLFF.

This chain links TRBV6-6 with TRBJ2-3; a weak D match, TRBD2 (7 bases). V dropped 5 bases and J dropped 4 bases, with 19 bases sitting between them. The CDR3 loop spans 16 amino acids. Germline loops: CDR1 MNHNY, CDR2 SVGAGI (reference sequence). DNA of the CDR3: TGTGCCAGCAGTCGGGAGTGGGGGGGCAAGGCAGATACGCAGTATTTT. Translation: CASSREWGGKADTQYF.

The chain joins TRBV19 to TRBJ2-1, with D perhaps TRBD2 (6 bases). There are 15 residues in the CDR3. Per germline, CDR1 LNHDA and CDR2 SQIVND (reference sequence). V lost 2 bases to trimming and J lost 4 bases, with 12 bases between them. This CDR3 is CASSISGGPYNEQFF. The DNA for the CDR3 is TGTGCCAGTAGTATATCCGGAGGGCCTTACAATGAGCAGTTCTTC.

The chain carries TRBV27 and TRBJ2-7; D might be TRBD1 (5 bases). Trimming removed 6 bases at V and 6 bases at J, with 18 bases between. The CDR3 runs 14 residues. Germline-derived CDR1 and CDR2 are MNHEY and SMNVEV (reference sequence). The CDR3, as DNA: TGTGCCAGCAGCACTCTGGGGCCAGAAAGCGAGCAGTACTTC. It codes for CASSTLGPESEQYF.

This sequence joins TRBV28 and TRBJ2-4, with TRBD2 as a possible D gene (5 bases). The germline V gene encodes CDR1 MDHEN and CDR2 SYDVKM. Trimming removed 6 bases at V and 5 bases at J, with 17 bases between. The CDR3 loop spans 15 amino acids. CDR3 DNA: TGTGCCAGCAGCGCAATAGGGAGCCAGGAAAACATTCAGTACTTC. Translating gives CASSAIGSQENIQYF.

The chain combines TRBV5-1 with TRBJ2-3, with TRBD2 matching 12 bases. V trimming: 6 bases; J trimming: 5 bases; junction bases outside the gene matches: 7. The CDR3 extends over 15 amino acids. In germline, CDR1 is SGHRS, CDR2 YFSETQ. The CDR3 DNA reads TGCGCCAGCACTCTAGCGGGGGGGCGAGGAGATACGCAGTATTTT. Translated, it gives CASTLAGGRGDTQYF. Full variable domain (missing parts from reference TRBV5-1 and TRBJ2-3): KAGVTQTPRYLIKTRGQQVTLSCSPISGHRSVSWYQQTPGQGLQFLFEYFSETQRNKGNFPGRFSGRQFSNSRSEMNVSTLELGDSALYLCASTLAGGRGDTQYFGPGTRLTVL.

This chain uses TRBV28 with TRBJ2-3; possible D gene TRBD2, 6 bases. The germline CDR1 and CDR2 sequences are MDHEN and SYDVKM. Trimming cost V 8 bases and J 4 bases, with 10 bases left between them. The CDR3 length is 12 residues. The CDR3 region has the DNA TGTGCCAGCGACTCTAGCGCAGATACGCAGTATTTT. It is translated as CASDSSADTQYF.

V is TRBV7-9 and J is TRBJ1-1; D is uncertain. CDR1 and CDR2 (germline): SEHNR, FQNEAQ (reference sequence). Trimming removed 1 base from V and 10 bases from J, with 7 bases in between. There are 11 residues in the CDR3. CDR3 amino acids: CASSLEGVAFF. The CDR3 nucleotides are TGTGCCAGCAGCTTAGAGGGAGTAGCTTTCTTT.

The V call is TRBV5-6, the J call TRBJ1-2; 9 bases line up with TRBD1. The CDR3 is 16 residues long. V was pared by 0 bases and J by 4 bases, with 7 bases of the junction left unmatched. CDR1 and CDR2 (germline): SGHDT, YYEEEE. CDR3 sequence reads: CASSLGDRALGYGYTF. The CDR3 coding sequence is TGTGCCAGCAGCTTGGGGGACAGGGCCCTAGGCTATGGCTACACCTTC.

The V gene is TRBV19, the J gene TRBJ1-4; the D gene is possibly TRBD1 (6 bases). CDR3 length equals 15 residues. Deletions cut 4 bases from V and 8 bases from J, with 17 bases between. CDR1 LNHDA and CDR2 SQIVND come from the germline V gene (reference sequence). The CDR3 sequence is CASSTLTGSREKLFF. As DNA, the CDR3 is TGTGCCAGTAGTACGCTAACAGGGAGTCGGGAAAAACTGTTTTTT.

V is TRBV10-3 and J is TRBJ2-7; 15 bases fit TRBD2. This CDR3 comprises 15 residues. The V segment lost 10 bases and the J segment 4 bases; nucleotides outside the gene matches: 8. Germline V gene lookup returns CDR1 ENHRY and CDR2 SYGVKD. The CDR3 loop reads CATRGTSGRLYEQYF. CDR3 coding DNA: TGTGCCACTAGGGGGACTAGCGGGAGGCTTTACGAGCAGTACTTC.

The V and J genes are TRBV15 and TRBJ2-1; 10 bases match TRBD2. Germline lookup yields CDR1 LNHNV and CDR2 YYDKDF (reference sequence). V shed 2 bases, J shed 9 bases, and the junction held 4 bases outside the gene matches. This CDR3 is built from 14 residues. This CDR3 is CATSRSGGAFEQFF. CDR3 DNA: TGTGCCACCAGCAGAAGCGGGGGGGCGTTTGAGCAGTTCTTC.

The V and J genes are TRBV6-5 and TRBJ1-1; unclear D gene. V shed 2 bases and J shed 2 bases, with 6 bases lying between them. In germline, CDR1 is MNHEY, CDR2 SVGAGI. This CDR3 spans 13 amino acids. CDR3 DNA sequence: TGTGCCAGCAGTTACGGGAGTAACACTGAAGCTTTCTTT. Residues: CASSYGSNTEAFF.

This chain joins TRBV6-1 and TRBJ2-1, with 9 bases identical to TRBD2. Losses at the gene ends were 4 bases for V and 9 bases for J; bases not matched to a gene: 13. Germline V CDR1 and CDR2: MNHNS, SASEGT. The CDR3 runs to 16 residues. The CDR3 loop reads CASSAALGGGAAEQFF. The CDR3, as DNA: TGTGCCAGCAGTGCCGCGTTGGGCGGGGGGGCAGCTGAGCAGTTCTTC.

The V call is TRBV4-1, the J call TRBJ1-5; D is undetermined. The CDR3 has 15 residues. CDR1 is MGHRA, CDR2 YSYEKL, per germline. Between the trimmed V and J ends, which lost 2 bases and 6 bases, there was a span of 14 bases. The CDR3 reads CASSQLPAEVQPQHF. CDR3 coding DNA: TGCGCCAGCAGCCAACTTCCGGCGGAGGTTCAGCCCCAGCATTTT.

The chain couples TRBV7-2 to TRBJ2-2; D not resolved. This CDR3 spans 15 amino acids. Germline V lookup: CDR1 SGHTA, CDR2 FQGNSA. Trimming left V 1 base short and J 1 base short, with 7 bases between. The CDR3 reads CASSLVQLNTGELFF. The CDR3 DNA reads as TGTGCCAGCAGCTTAGTACAGCTGAACACCGGGGAGCTGTTTTTT. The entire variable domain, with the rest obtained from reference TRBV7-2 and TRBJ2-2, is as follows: GAGVSQSPSNKVTEKGKDVELRCDPISGHTALYWYRQSLGQGLEFLIYFQGNSAPDKSGLPSDRFSAERTGGSVSTLTIQRTQQEDSAVYLCASSLVQLNTGELFFGEGSRLTVL.

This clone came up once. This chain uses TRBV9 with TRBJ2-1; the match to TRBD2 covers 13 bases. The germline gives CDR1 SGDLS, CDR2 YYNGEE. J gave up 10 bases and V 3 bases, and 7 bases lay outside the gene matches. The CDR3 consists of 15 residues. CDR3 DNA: TGTGCCAGCAGCGACCCGGGACTAGCGGGAAACGAGCAGTTCTTC. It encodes CASSDPGLAGNEQFF.

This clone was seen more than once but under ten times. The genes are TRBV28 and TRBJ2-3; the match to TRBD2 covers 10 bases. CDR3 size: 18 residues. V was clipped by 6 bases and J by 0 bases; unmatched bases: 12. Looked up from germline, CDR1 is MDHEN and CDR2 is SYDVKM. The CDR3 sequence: CASSLFLSGGPSTDTQYF. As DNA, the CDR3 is TGTGCCAGCAGCCTTTTCCTTAGCGGGGGGCCTAGCACAGATACGCAGTATTTT.

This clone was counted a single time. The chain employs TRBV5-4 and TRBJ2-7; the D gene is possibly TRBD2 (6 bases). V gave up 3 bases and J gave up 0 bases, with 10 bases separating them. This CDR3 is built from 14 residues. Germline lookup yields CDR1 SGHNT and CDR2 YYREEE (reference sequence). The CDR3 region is CASSSSSDSYEQYF. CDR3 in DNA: TGTGCCAGCAGCTCCTCTAGCGACTCCTACGAGCAGTACTTC.

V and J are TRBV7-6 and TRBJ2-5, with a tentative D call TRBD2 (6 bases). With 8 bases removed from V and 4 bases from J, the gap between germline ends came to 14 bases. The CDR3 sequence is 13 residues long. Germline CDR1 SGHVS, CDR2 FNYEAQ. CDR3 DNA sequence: TGTGCCAGCTCACACGGGACTGCAGAGACCCAGTACTTC. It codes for CASSHGTAETQYF.

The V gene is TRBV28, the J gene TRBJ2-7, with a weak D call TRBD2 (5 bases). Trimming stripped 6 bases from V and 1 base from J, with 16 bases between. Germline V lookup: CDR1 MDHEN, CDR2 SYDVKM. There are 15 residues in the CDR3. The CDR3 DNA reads TGTGCCAGCAGCCCCTCGGGAAGGGCGTCCTACGAGCAGTACTTC. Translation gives CASSPSGRASYEQYF.

For the CDR3, the DNA is TGTGCCAGCAGCTTACAGGATGGAGGGGGGGAGCTGTTTTTT. It translates to CASSLQDGGGELFF. The gene calls are TRBV7-9 and TRBJ2-2; D possibly corresponds to TRBD2 (6 bases). This CDR3 has 14 residues. Per the germline V gene, CDR1 is SEHNR and CDR2 is FQNEAQ (reference sequence). V shed 2 bases and J shed 8 bases, with 12 bases lying between them.

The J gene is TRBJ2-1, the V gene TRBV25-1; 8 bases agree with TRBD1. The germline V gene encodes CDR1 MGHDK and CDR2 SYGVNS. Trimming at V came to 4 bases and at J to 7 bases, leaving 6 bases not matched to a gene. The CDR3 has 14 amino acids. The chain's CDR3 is CASSASGGWNEQFF. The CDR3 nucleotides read TGTGCCAGCAGTGCTTCAGGGGGCTGGAATGAGCAGTTCTTC.

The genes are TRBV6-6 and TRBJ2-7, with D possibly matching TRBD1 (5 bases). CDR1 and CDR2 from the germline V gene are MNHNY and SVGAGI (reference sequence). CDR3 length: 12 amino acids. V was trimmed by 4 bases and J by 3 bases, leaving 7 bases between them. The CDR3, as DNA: TGTGCCAGCAGTTCGGACAACTACGAGCAGTACTTC. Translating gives CASSSDNYEQYF.

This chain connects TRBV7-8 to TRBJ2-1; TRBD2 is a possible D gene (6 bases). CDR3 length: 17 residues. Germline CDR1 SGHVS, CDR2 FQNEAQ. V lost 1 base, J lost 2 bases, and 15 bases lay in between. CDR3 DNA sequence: TGTGCCAGCAGCTTAGTCAAGGCTAGCGCAGCCTACAATGAGCAGTTCTTC. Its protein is CASSLVKASAAYNEQFF.